These T cell receptor beta chains were read from a single sample in a study of T-cell reconstitution after alpha-beta-depleted transplantation in children. TCRdb reprocessed the PCR reads with MiXCR, giving one entry per CDR3 protein. The table lists fewer than 250,000 distinct CDR3 sequences, approximately 15% of them singletons. Sequenced material: PBMCs, mostly from graft donor cells, taken 360 days after TCRalphabeta/CD19-depleted stem cell transplant. These receptors all come from a male patient under 10 years old who had a stem cell transplant for acute lymphoblastic leukemia, so the T cells may come from the graft donor. CDR3s include the opening cysteine and the closing phenylalanine or tryptophan. Each record gives: V gene, D gene, J gene, clone size, CDR3 DNA, CDR3 protein. D genes are given only for firm matches. Size is stated for part of the rows, as once, few or many counts, or as a class when the clone is expanded.

>TRBV7-8|NA|TRBJ1-1|many
TGTGCCAGCAGCTTAAATAATGTGGGAAACACTGAAGCTTTCTTT
CASSLNNVGNTEAFF
>TRBV12-3/TRBV12-4|NA|TRBJ1-6|few
TGTGCCAGCAGTAGAGGAGGAGATAATTCACCCCTCCACTTT
CASSRGGDNSPLHF
>TRBV29-1|NA|TRBJ2-2|NA
TGCAGCGTTGAACTGGTGAACGGGGAGCTGTTTTTT
CSVELVNGELFF
>TRBV3-1|NA|TRBJ1-5|NA
TGTGCCAGCAGCCAAGGGCGGGGAGGGGGTCAGCCCCAGCATTTT
CASSQGRGGGQPQHF
>TRBV5-1|TRBD1|TRBJ2-6|few
TGCGCCAGCACGGGGACAGGGGGCCCTGGGGCCAACGTCCTGACTTTC
CASTGTGGPGANVLTF
>TRBV6-2/TRBV6-3|NA|TRBJ2-5|few
TGTGCCAGCAGCCCTCGGGGGGCACACCAAGAGACCCAGTACTTC
CASSPRGAHQETQYF
>TRBV7-9|NA|TRBJ1-4|few
TGTGCCAGCAGCCTACAGGGACCGTCTAATGAAAAACTGTTTTTT
CASSLQGPSNEKLFF
>TRBV20-1|NA|TRBJ2-3|NA
TGCAGTGCTAGGCCCCCCCAGGGCCAAGATACGCAGTATTTT
CSARPPQGQDTQYF
>TRBV19|TRBD2|TRBJ2-3|few
TGTGCCAGTAGTATGGGCGGGGGGCCAGATACGCAGTATTTT
CASSMGGGPDTQYF
>TRBV6-2/TRBV6-3|NA|TRBJ2-3|NA
TGTGCCAGCAGACAAGACAGTTACGATACGCAGTATTTT
CASRQDSYDTQYF
>TRBV7-8|TRBD1|TRBJ2-5|few
TGTGCCAGCAGCCACCGGGACAGGGGGCGGAAAGGCCAAGAGACCCAGTACTTC
CASSHRDRGRKGQETQYF
>TRBV7-9|NA|TRBJ1-5|few
TGTGCCAGCAGCTTAGACACAGCGTTCAATCAGCCCCAGCATTTT
CASSLDTAFNQPQHF
>TRBV30|NA|TRBJ2-2|NA
TGTGCCTCCCGCAGCGGGGAGCTGTTTTTT
CASRSGELFF
>TRBV10-3|TRBD1|TRBJ1-5|few
TGTGCCATCAGTGAGGGTCTGGGGGACAGAAATCAGCCCCAGCATTTT
CAISEGLGDRNQPQHF
>TRBV10-3|TRBD1|TRBJ2-7|few
TGTGCCATCGGCCGGGACAGAACCGCCGAGCAGTACTTC
CAIGRDRTAEQYF
>TRBV4-2|NA|TRBJ2-3|once
TGTGCCAGCAGCCATGGGGACGCGCAGTATTTT
CASSHGDAQYF
>TRBV15|NA|TRBJ2-7|few
TGTGCCACCAGCACTCCGCCGGGGTCGGCCTACGAGCAGTACTTC
CATSTPPGSAYEQYF
>TRBV5-1|TRBD1|TRBJ1-2|NA
TGCGCCAGCAGCTCCCTGACAGGGGGCAGGGGCTACACCTTC
CASSSLTGGRGYTF
>TRBV27|TRBD1|TRBJ2-7|NA
TGTGCCAGCAGTCGCTGGGACAGGGTGGACGAGCAGTACTTC
CASSRWDRVDEQYF
>TRBV3-1|NA|TRBJ2-7|few
TGTGCCAGCAGCCAAGATCTTGGAGTCCCTCCCTACGAGCAGTACTTC
CASSQDLGVPPYEQYF
>TRBV21-1|NA|TRBJ2-4|NA
TGTGCCAGCATAACCGGAAGAGCCAAAAACATTCAGTACTTC
CASITGRAKNIQYF
>TRBV7-2|NA|TRBJ2-7|many
TGTGCCAGCAGCTTATTTCCCAGGACATTGGGTGGCTACGAGCAGTACTTC
CASSLFPRTLGGYEQYF
>TRBV20-1|NA|TRBJ1-1|NA
TGCAGTGCTAGAAGGACTCACCAGAACACTGAAGCTTTCTTT
CSARRTHQNTEAFF
>TRBV5-1|NA|TRBJ1-5|NA
TGCGCCAGCGCTCGGAGCGGGATAAATCAGCCCCAGCATTTT
CASARSGINQPQHF
>TRBV3-1|NA|TRBJ2-2|NA
TGTGCCAGCAGTGATACCGGTTCGAACACCGGGGAGCTGTTTTTT
CASSDTGSNTGELFF
>TRBV7-2|NA|TRBJ2-7|many
TGTGCCAGCAGCTTAACACCCTACGAGCAGTACTTC
CASSLTPYEQYF
>TRBV5-1|TRBD1|TRBJ2-5|many
TGCGCCAGCAGCTTGCAGGGGGAAGAGACCCAGTACTTC
CASSLQGEETQYF
>TRBV20-1|TRBD1|TRBJ1-1|few
TGCAGTGCTAGAGTGGCGACAGGGAGAACTGAAGCTTTCTTT
CSARVATGRTEAFF
>TRBV29-1|NA|TRBJ2-3|few
TGCAGCGGGACAGAGCCCCTAGGTACGCAGTATTTT
CSGTEPLGTQYF
>TRBV4-2|NA|TRBJ2-3|many
TGTGCCAGCAGCCAAGTCGCTTTGTCAGATACGCAGTATTTT
CASSQVALSDTQYF